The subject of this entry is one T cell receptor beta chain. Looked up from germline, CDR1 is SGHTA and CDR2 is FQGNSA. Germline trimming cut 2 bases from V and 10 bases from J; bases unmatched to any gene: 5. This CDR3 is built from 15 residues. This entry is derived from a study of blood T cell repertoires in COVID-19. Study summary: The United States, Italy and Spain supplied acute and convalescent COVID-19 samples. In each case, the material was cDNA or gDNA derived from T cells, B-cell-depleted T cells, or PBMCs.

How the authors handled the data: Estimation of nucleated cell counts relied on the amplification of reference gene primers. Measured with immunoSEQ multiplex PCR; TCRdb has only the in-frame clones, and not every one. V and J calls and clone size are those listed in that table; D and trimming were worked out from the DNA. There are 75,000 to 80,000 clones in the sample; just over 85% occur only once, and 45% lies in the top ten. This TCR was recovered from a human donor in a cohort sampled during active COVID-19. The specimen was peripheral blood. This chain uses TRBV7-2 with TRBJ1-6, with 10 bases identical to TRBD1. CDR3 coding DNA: TGTGCCAGCAGCTTATGGGGGACAGGGGACTCACCCCTCCACTTT. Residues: CASSLWGTGDSPLHF.